The table lists the clone carrying this T cell receptor (beta chain) with a count of one. The data are from a study of control samples from healthy donors and cancer patients. Only in-frame clones appear in the TCRdb table, and some are missing; sequencing was by immunoSEQ multiplex PCR. Here the sample spans some 110,000 clones, more than 70% being singletons. The V gene lost 5 bases and the J gene lost 0 bases, with 8 bases spanning the gap. CDR1 and CDR2 from the germline V gene are MNHEY and SVGAGI. The CDR3 is 14 residues long. The sequencing sample was made of blood. This clonotype originated in a woman between 65 and 79 years old in good health. The rearrangement joins TRBV6-5 to TRBJ1-5, with D tentatively TRBD1 (6 bases). The CDR3 region is CASSTDSSNQPQHF. The CDR3 DNA follows: TGTGCCAGCAGTACGGACAGTAGCAATCAGCCCCAGCATTTT.